This entry lists 30 T cell receptor beta chains sequenced from one sample in a study of OX40 agonist ivuxolimab in advanced cancers. Sequenced by immunoSEQ multiplex PCR; TCRdb stores in-frame clones only, minus some. This sample has about 53,000 clones, with roughly nine tenths found just once. Sequences were derived from CD4+ or CD8+ T cells sorted from blood, sampled in a trial of the OX40 agonist ivuxolimab. Receptors were obtained from an adult with an advanced solid tumor such as melanoma, head and neck, liver or kidney cancer.

V and J are TRBV19 and TRBJ1-4; D possibly corresponds to TRBD1 (6 bases). Germline assignment: CDR1 LNHDA and CDR2 SQIVND (reference sequence). Trimming shortened V by 5 bases and J by 7 bases, and 20 bases separated the two germline ends. This CDR3 has 16 amino acids. As DNA, the CDR3 is TGTGCCAGTAGTTTGTTTGCCGGGACATCTAGTGAAAAACTGTTTTTT. Residues: CASSLFAGTSSEKLFF.

V gene TRBV7-3 combines with J gene TRBJ2-2; D unresolved. CDR1 and CDR2 (germline): SGHTA, FQGTGA. The V end was cut by 8 bases, the J end by 2 bases, with 12 bases between. This CDR3 is 14 amino acids long. This chain's CDR3 is CASGLGGNTGELFF. The CDR3 coding sequence is TGTGCCAGCGGATTAGGCGGAAACACCGGGGAGCTGTTTTTT.

The chain has TRBV27 and TRBJ1-6, with D perhaps matching TRBD1 (5 bases). With 0 bases removed from V and 8 bases from J, the gap between germline ends came to 11 bases. The CDR3 consists of 15 residues. Germline-derived CDR1 and CDR2 are MNHEY and SMNVEV (reference sequence). CDR3 bases: TGTGCCAGCAGTTTATCGACCAGAGGGGATTCACCCCTCCACTTT. Its protein product is CASSLSTRGDSPLHF.

A few counts support this clone. The chain carries TRBV28 and TRBJ1-2, with D unresolved. The V gene's germline CDR1 is MDHEN and CDR2 SYDVKM. The CDR3 extends over 14 amino acids. V gave up 5 bases and J gave up 5 bases, with 15 bases separating them. The CDR3, as DNA: TGTGCCAGCAGTCGACCTACCCCAGGTTATGGCTACACCTTC. Residues: CASSRPTPGYGYTF.

The rearrangement joins TRBV18 to TRBJ2-1; possible D gene TRBD2, 6 bases. CDR3 length: 13 residues. Per germline, CDR1 KGHSH and CDR2 LQKENI. Trimming shortened V by 6 bases and J by 10 bases, and 16 bases separated the two germline ends. This CDR3 reads CASSPGLASEQFF. In nucleotides, the CDR3 is TGTGCCAGCTCGCCGGGACTCGCAAGCGAGCAGTTCTTC.

The chain employs TRBV5-1 and TRBJ1-1; TRBD1 matches 11 bases. Germline V lookup: CDR1 SGHRS, CDR2 YFSETQ. Losses at the gene ends were 4 bases for V and 1 base for J; bases not matched to a gene: 18. The CDR3 contains 20 residues. CDR3 in amino acids: CASSRFPGQGDMGANTEAFF. CDR3 sequence (DNA): TGCGCCAGCAGCAGGTTTCCGGGACAGGGGGATATGGGTGCGAACACTGAAGCTTTCTTT. The entire variable domain, with the rest obtained from reference TRBV5-1 and TRBJ1-1, is as follows: KAGVTQTPRYLIKTRGQQVTLSCSPISGHRSVSWYQQTPGQGLQFLFEYFSETQRNKGNFPGRFSGRQFSNSRSEMNVSTLELGDSALYLCASSRFPGQGDMGANTEAFFGQGTRLTVV.

The V and J genes are TRBV6-6 and TRBJ2-7; D uncertain. With 4 bases removed from V and 9 bases from J, the gap between germline ends came to 10 bases. The CDR3 contains 11 residues. Germline V gene data show CDR1 as MNHNY and CDR2 as SVGAGI (reference sequence). The CDR3 loop reads CASSSAEGQYF. The DNA of the CDR3 is TGTGCCAGCAGTTCCGCGGAAGGGCAGTACTTC.

This chain joins TRBV28 and TRBJ2-7; 8 bases are a match to TRBD2. CDR3 length: 16 residues. The trim removed 7 bases at V and 3 bases at J, leaving 14 bases unmatched. Germline loops: CDR1 MDHEN, CDR2 SYDVKM. The CDR3 loop reads CASTPLGLAGLYEQYF. The DNA of the CDR3 is TGTGCCAGCACCCCACTAGGACTAGCCGGTCTCTACGAGCAGTACTTC.

This rearrangement joins TRBV30 to TRBJ2-5; D may match TRBD1 or TRBD2 (5 bases each). With 4 bases removed from V and 5 bases from J, the gap between germline ends came to 8 bases. The CDR3 extends over 11 amino acids. Per the germline V gene, CDR1 is GTSNPN and CDR2 is SVGIG (reference sequence). CDR3 region: CAWNEGETQYF. Here the CDR3 DNA reads TGTGCCTGGAATGAGGGGGAGACCCAGTACTTC.

This chain connects TRBV9 to TRBJ2-5; 11 bases line up with TRBD2. The J segment lost 0 bases and the V segment lost 3 bases, leaving 10 bases of the junction unmatched. Germline CDR1 and CDR2: SGDLS and YYNGEE. CDR3 length: 18 residues. The CDR3 loop reads CASSGRPKTSGNQETQYF. Written as DNA, the CDR3 is TGTGCCAGCAGCGGCCGTCCTAAGACTAGCGGGAACCAAGAGACCCAGTACTTC.

V is TRBV6-1 and J is TRBJ2-7; no clear D gene. This CDR3 region has 14 residues. The V end lost 8 bases, the J end lost 1 base, and 15 bases lay between the germline ends. The germline CDR1 and CDR2 sequences are MNHNS and SASEGT. CDR3 in DNA: TGTGCCAGCTCCCGAGCGCGCACTTCCTACGAGCAGTACTTC. This encodes CASSRARTSYEQYF.

V gene TRBV21-1 combines with J gene TRBJ1-1. TRBV21-1 is assigned pseudogene status. The CDR3 runs to 16 residues. Here the CDR3 DNA reads TGTGCCAGCAGCAAGTCGCTCGCGGGGCCCAACACTGAAGCTTTCTTT. This sequence encodes CASSKSLAGPNTEAFF.

V is TRBV11-2 and J is TRBJ2-3; 10 nucleotides agree with TRBD1. This CDR3 is built from 14 residues. V gave up 5 bases and J gave up 4 bases; unmatched junction bases: 3. Germline loops: CDR1 SGHAT, CDR2 FQNNGV. CDR3 DNA: TGTGCCAGCAGCCCAGGACAGGGGGCAGATACGCAGTATTTT. Encoded protein: CASSPGQGADTQYF.

The gene calls are TRBV7-9 and TRBJ2-5, with D hard to call. The CDR3 extends over 11 amino acids. Germline V gene data show CDR1 as SEHNR and CDR2 as FQNEAQ (reference sequence). V was pared by 5 bases and J by 2 bases, with 3 bases between. Here the CDR3 reads CASSLQETQYF. The CDR3 bases are TGTGCCAGCAGCCTACAAGAGACCCAGTACTTC.

There are a few counts of this clone. A read error may account for a junction end that differs from germline. V usage is TRBV10-1 and J usage is TRBJ2-7; D is possibly TRBD1 or TRBD2 (5 bases each). In germline, CDR1 is WNHNN, CDR2 SYGVQD (reference sequence). CDR3 length: 15 amino acids. The CDR3 region has the DNA TGCGCCAGCACTGAGGGACGGCTAATCACCTACGAGCAGTACTTC. Encoded protein: CASTEGRLITYEQYF.

V and J are TRBV7-9 and TRBJ2-2; D might be TRBD1 or TRBD2, each matching 5 bases. Trimming left V 1 base short and J 6 bases short, with 9 bases between. The CDR3 totals 14 residues. Germline CDR1 SEHNR, CDR2 FQNEAQ (reference sequence). This CDR3 is CASSLGGAAGELFF. In DNA form, the CDR3 reads TGTGCCAGCAGCTTAGGAGGGGCGGCCGGGGAGCTGTTTTTT.

The V and J genes are TRBV5-1 and TRBJ2-2; the match to TRBD2 covers 8 bases. The CDR3 is 16 residues long. V shed 2 bases, J shed 3 bases, and the junction held 6 bases outside the gene matches. Per germline, CDR1 SGHRS and CDR2 YFSETQ. The CDR3 sequence: CASSFSPGLDTGELFF. CDR3 bases: TGCGCCAGCAGCTTTTCTCCGGGACTAGACACCGGGGAGCTGTTTTTT. The full variable domain, with the rest looked up from reference TRBV5-1 and TRBJ2-2, is KAGVTQTPRYLIKTRGQQVTLSCSPISGHRSVSWYQQTPGQGLQFLFEYFSETQRNKGNFPGRFSGRQFSNSRSEMNVSTLELGDSALYLCASSFSPGLDTGELFFGEGSRLTVL.

The gene calls are TRBV28 and TRBJ2-7; D perhaps matches TRBD2 (7 bases). CDR3 length: 14 amino acids. Per germline, CDR1 MDHEN and CDR2 SYDVKM. V was pared by 7 bases and J by 2 bases, with 15 bases between. The CDR3 sequence is CASTIGGGAYEQYF. The CDR3 nucleotides are TGTGCCAGCACCATAGGGGGGGGCGCCTACGAGCAGTACTTC. The whole variable domain, remainder taken from reference TRBV28 and TRBJ2-7, is DVKVTQSSRYLVKRTGEKVFLECVQDMDHENMFWYRQDPGLGLRLIYFSYDVKMKEKGDIPEGYSVSREKKERFSLILESASTNQTSMYLCASTIGGGAYEQYFGPGTRLTVT.

DNA for the CDR3: TGCGCCAGCAGCCAAAGGACTAGCGGGTCCTATAGCACAGATACGCAGTATTTT. Translating it yields CASSQRTSGSYSTDTQYF. The V call is TRBV4-1, the J call TRBJ2-3, with 11 bases identical to TRBD2. With 2 bases clipped from V and 0 bases from J, the junction kept 7 bases outside the gene matches. The CDR3 has 18 amino acids. The germline V gene encodes CDR1 MGHRA and CDR2 YSYEKL.

The V and J genes are TRBV6-1 and TRBJ2-5; 7 bases agree with TRBD1. The V gene end was trimmed by 5 bases and the J gene end by 5 bases; junction bases not matched to a gene: 8. Per the germline V gene, CDR1 is MNHNS and CDR2 is SASEGT. This CDR3 spans 14 amino acids. The CDR3 DNA reads TGTGCCAGCAGTATCGACAGGGATAGGGAGACCCAGTACTTC. Its translation: CASSIDRDRETQYF.

The chain employs TRBV30 and TRBJ2-5; 9 positions agree with TRBD1. This CDR3 region has 16 residues. Germline V gives CDR1 GTSNPN, CDR2 SVGIG (reference sequence). Trimming took 0 bases from V and 4 from J; bases not matched to a gene: 9. The CDR3 is CAWSVGTGRFPETQYF. The CDR3 bases are TGTGCCTGGAGTGTAGGGACAGGGAGATTTCCAGAGACCCAGTACTTC.

This chain uses TRBV10-3 with TRBJ1-3; D remains unclear. Trimming took off 0 bases at V and 0 bases at J, with 9 bases between the two ends. Germline loops: CDR1 ENHRY, CDR2 SYGVKD. The CDR3 length is 16 residues. The CDR3 reads CAISESWQNSGNTIYF. The CDR3 region has the DNA TGTGCCATCAGTGAGTCGTGGCAGAACTCTGGAAACACCATATATTTT.

J is TRBJ1-6 and V is TRBV27; 7 bases fit TRBD1. V lost 5 bases to trimming and J lost 1 base; unmatched junction nucleotides: 2. Germline CDR1 reads MNHEY; CDR2 reads SMNVEV (reference sequence). This CDR3 has 15 residues. CDR3 amino acids: CASSQTGSYNSPLHF. As DNA, the CDR3 is TGTGCCAGCAGTCAGACAGGGTCCTATAATTCACCCCTCCACTTT.

This clone turned up a few times. J is TRBJ2-2 and V is TRBV5-1, with TRBD1 as a possible D gene (6 bases). The V gene's germline CDR1 is SGHRS and CDR2 YFSETQ. This CDR3 is built from 20 residues. Trimming removed 4 bases from V and 5 bases from J, with 30 bases in between. For the CDR3, the DNA is TGCGCCAGCAGCGGGGGCGACGCTTTCGGGAATATAGTGGATACCGGGGAGCTGTTTTTT. Residues: CASSGGDAFGNIVDTGELFF. Supplemented by reference TRBV5-1 and TRBJ2-2, the full variable domain reads KAGVTQTPRYLIKTRGQQVTLSCSPISGHRSVSWYQQTPGQGLQFLFEYFSETQRNKGNFPGRFSGRQFSNSRSEMNVSTLELGDSALYLCASSGGDAFGNIVDTGELFFGEGSRLTVL.

The V call is TRBV7-8, the J call TRBJ1-1; 7 bases fit TRBD1. There are 14 residues in the CDR3. V lost 5 bases and J lost 1; bases outside the gene matches: 4. CDR1 and CDR2 (germline): SGHVS, FQNEAQ. For the CDR3, the DNA is TGTGCCAGCAGCCCGGGGGACAGGAACACTGAAGCTTTCTTT. Translating it yields CASSPGDRNTEAFF.

J is TRBJ2-5 and V is TRBV7-9, with D perhaps matching TRBD1 (6 bases). The CDR3 contains 15 residues. Germline assignment: CDR1 SEHNR and CDR2 FQNEAQ (reference sequence). Trimming pared 1 base from V and 2 bases from J, leaving 11 bases between. CDR3 loop: CASSLGLDRQETQYF. The CDR3 nucleotides are TGTGCCAGCAGCTTAGGCCTGGACAGACAAGAGACCCAGTACTTC.

The rearrangement links TRBV6-1 to TRBJ1-6; 7 nucleotides line up with TRBD1. The CDR3 is 16 amino acids. Germline V gives CDR1 MNHNS, CDR2 SASEGT. J lost 9 bases, V lost 3 bases, and 11 bases had no gene match. CDR3 residues: CASSELQGELGSPLHF. DNA of the CDR3: TGTGCCAGCAGTGAGCTCCAGGGGGAATTGGGTTCACCCCTCCACTTT.

The V call is TRBV11-1, the J call TRBJ2-1, with D unclear. This CDR3 comprises 13 residues. Per the germline V gene, CDR1 is SGHAT and CDR2 is FQDESV (reference sequence). V gave up 2 bases and J gave up 5 bases, with 7 bases separating them. The CDR3 nucleotides are TGTGCCAGCAGCTTACCTTCCCACAATGAGCAGTTCTTC. Amino acid sequence: CASSLPSHNEQFF. The full variable domain, its missing parts supplied by reference TRBV11-1 and TRBJ2-1, is EAEVAQSPRYKITEKSQAVAFWCDPISGHATLYWYRQILGQGPELLVQFQDESVVDDSQLPKDRFSAERLKGVDSTLKIQPAELGDSAMYLCASSLPSHNEQFFGPGTRLTVL.

The chain couples TRBV18 to TRBJ1-2, with D hard to call. Germline V gene data show CDR1 as KGHSH and CDR2 as LQKENI. The CDR3 is made up of 13 amino acids. V lost 6 bases and J 7 bases, leaving 15 bases between the germline ends. CDR3 amino acids: CASSGGEAFGYTF. For the CDR3, the DNA is TGTGCCAGCTCCGGTGGAGAGGCTTTTGGCTACACCTTC.

This clone has a handful of counts. The chain uses TRBV15 and TRBJ1-2; 9 bases are shared with TRBD1. This CDR3 comprises 14 residues. The V segment lost 2 bases and the J segment 8 bases; nucleotides outside the gene matches: 6. Per germline, CDR1 LNHNV and CDR2 YYDKDF (reference sequence). The CDR3 DNA sequence: TGTGCCACCAGCAGAAAACAGGGGGCGAGGGGCTACACCTTC. Translating it yields CATSRKQGARGYTF. Looking up the rest from reference TRBV15 and TRBJ1-2 gives the full variable domain: DAMVIQNPRYQVTQFGKPVTLSCSQTLNHNVMYWYQQKSSQAPKLLFHYYDKDFNNEADTPDNFQSRRPNTSFCFLDIRSPGLGDTAMYLCATSRKQGARGYTFGSGTRLTVV.